The next 7 T cell receptor beta chains were all read from a single sample in a study of cytotoxic CD8 clonotypes in ibrutinib-treated CLL. Sequencing was performed with immunoSEQ multiplex PCR; in TCRdb, only in-frame clones are kept and a portion is missing. The sample has roughly 190,000 clones, around 72% seen once. Specimen: PBMCs, collected after 24 months of ibrutinib treatment. The receptors shown here come from a human donor with chronic lymphocytic leukemia.

The CDR3 here is CASSPSPGDLETQYF. The DNA for the CDR3 is TGTGCCAGCAGCCCCTCCCCAGGAGATCTAGAGACCCAGTACTTC. The J gene is TRBJ2-5, the V gene TRBV7-8; no clear D gene. The CDR3 covers 15 residues. The V end was cut by 5 bases, the J end by 4 bases, with 17 bases between. Germline CDR1 reads SGHVS; CDR2 reads FQNEAQ. Combining the CDR3 with reference TRBV7-8 and TRBJ2-5 gives the whole variable domain GAGVSQSPRYKVAKRGQDVALRCDPISGHVSLFWYQQALGQGPEFLTYFQNEAQLDKSGLPSDRFFAERPEGSVSTLKIQRTQQEDSAVYLCASSPSPGDLETQYFGPGTRLLVL.

This chain connects TRBV28 to TRBJ2-7; D is unclear. The V gene's germline CDR1 is MDHEN and CDR2 SYDVKM. CDR3 size: 11 residues. Trimming took 6 bases from V and 4 from J, leaving 7 bases between them. The DNA for the CDR3 is TGTGCCAGCAGAGCTCCTTACGAGCAGTACTTC. Its translation is CASRAPYEQYF.

This clone was seen a handful of times. The sample holds other DNA sequences that translate to the same CDR3. The V and J genes are TRBV27 and TRBJ1-2, with TRBD1 matching over 8 bases. Germline V gene sequence: CDR1 MNHEY, CDR2 SMNVEV (reference sequence). With 0 bases clipped from V and 3 bases from J, the junction kept 6 bases outside the gene matches. The CDR3 has 16 residues. CDR3 region: CASSLSSQGAYYGYTF. The CDR3 DNA sequence: TGTGCCAGCAGTTTATCGTCCCAGGGGGCTTACTATGGCTACACCTTC.

The chain recombines TRBV5-6 with TRBJ2-5, with 11 bases aligning to TRBD2. From germline, CDR1 is SGHDT and CDR2 YYEEEE. CDR3 length: 15 amino acids. The trim removed 1 base at V and 7 bases at J, leaving 6 bases unmatched. CDR3 in DNA: TGTGCCAGCAGCTTGTTCGTAGCGGGAGGGGGGACCCAGTACTTC. Residues: CASSLFVAGGGTQYF.

V is TRBV21-1 and J is TRBJ2-7; the D call in the table, TRBD2, was not verified against the DNA. TRBV21-1 is shown as a pseudogene. The CDR3 is made up of 19 amino acids. Here the CDR3 DNA reads TGTGCCAGCAGCTATAACCCCTTATCGACTAGCGGGTACCCCTACGAGCAGTACTTC. It specifies CASSYNPLSTSGYPYEQYF.

The J gene is TRBJ2-5, the V gene TRBV5-4; possibly TRBD1 or TRBD2 for D (5 bases each). CDR1 SGHNT and CDR2 YYREEE come from the germline V gene (reference sequence). V was clipped by 5 bases and J by 4 bases, with 18 bases between them. This CDR3 is 15 amino acids long. DNA of the CDR3: TGTGCCAGCAGTTCGAAAAGGGACGGAATAGAGACCCAGTACTTC. Protein: CASSSKRDGIETQYF.

V gene TRBV5-4 combines with J gene TRBJ2-2; tentatively, D is TRBD2 (5 bases). This CDR3 has 14 residues. The V end was cut by 1 base, the J end by 6 bases, with 10 bases between. CDR1 is SGHNT and CDR2 is YYREEE in the germline V gene (reference sequence). For the CDR3, the DNA is TGTGCCAGCAGCTTGTACCTGGACTCCGGGGAGCTGTTTTTT. It is translated as CASSLYLDSGELFF.